Following are 9 T cell receptor beta chains from one sample sequenced in a study of CXCR3-negative and CXCR3-positive naive CD8 T cells. Through 5' RACE with UMI labels, the TRB cDNA libraries were prepared. Each CDR3 protein gets one entry in TCRdb, which reprocessed the 5' RACE reads and gives no DNA. The repertoire table contains roughly 90,000 distinct CDR3 sequences. Sequencing was done on a sample of naive CXCR3- CD8+ T cells from blood. Stated subset: CD45RO-CCR7+CD27+CD95- naive CD8+ T cells lacking CXCR3 (TNR3-). These receptors came from a human donor in good health. Some clones in this sample may be carry-over from other donors' samples.

The chain is built from TRBV7-9 and TRBJ1-1; TCRdb's D call of TRBD1 is untestable without DNA. Germline V gene sequence: CDR1 SEHNR, CDR2 FQNEAQ (reference sequence). The CDR3 contains 15 residues. CDR3 sequence: CASSSPRTGGTEAFF.

This chain joins TRBV20-1 and TRBJ2-7; TCRdb returns TRBD1, unconfirmable since there is no DNA. CDR3 length: 14 amino acids. In germline, CDR1 is DFQATT, CDR2 SNEGSKA (reference sequence). The CDR3: CSARDGTRTYEQYF.

The chain combines TRBV9 with TRBJ1-3; TCRdb proposes TRBD1, but this gene call is untestable without DNA. The CDR3 has 14 residues. Germline V lookup: CDR1 SGDLS, CDR2 YYNGEE. CDR3 protein: CASSLGQVGNTIYF. Combining the CDR3 with reference TRBV9 and TRBJ1-3 gives the whole variable domain DSGVTQTPKHLITATGQRVTLRCSPRSGDLSVYWYQQSLDQGLQFLIQYYNGEERAKGNILERFSAQQFPDLHSELNLSSLELGDSALYFCASSLGQVGNTIYFGEGSWLTVV.

The V and J genes are TRBV29-1 and TRBJ2-3. This CDR3 spans 14 amino acids. The germline gives CDR1 SQVTM, CDR2 ANQGSEA. The CDR3 is CSVEQWLVVDTQYF.

This chain's CDR3 is CASSDSGYGYTF. The V call is TRBV6-4, the J call TRBJ1-2. Germline lookup yields CDR1 MRHNA and CDR2 SNTAGT. The CDR3 spans 12 residues.

The V and J genes are TRBV3-1 and TRBJ2-3; the D call of TRBD1 rests on TCRdb alone, since no DNA is present to check it. This CDR3 comprises 20 residues. The V gene's germline CDR1 is LGHDT and CDR2 YNNKEL (reference sequence). The CDR3: CASSRGNRDRRVCGTDTQYF.

The chain has TRBV28 and TRBJ1-1. Per the germline V gene, CDR1 is MDHEN and CDR2 is SYDVKM. This CDR3 comprises 14 residues. The CDR3 is CASSSTDYFTEAFF.

The chain is built from TRBV29-1 and TRBJ2-7; with no DNA, the TCRdb D assignment of TRBD1 cannot be verified. The CDR3 contains 14 residues. Germline CDR1 and CDR2: SQVTM and ANQGSEA. The CDR3: CSVAATGASYEQYF.

This clonotype is labeled medium-sized based on frequency. This chain connects TRBV3-1 to TRBJ2-7. Germline loops: CDR1 LGHDT, CDR2 YNNKEL (reference sequence). There are 11 residues in the CDR3. CDR3 protein: CASSHSYEQYF.